Sequencing of this T cell receptor (beta chain) was carried out in a study of CD8+ T cells in alopecia areata. Cell sorting on a FACSAria was used to separate CD4+ and CD8+ T cells from the PBMCs. This CDR3 has 13 residues. V lost 5 bases to trimming and J lost 1 base, with 8 bases between them. Germline values: CDR1 SGHTA, CDR2 FQGNSA. RNA was extracted and reverse transcribed into cDNA as the sequencing template. Sequenced by immunoSEQ multiplex PCR; TCRdb stores in-frame clones only, minus some. The sample records about 120,000 clones, more than 30% being singletons. The receptor was derived from a human donor with alopecia areata. The chain is built from TRBV7-2 and TRBJ1-2; D is undetermined. Source material: CD4+ T cells sorted from blood. The CDR3 DNA reads as TGTGCCAGCAGCACTACGGTTAACTATGGCTACACCTTC. Its protein product is CASSTTVNYGYTF. Combining the CDR3 with reference TRBV7-2 and TRBJ1-2 gives the whole variable domain GAGVSQSPSNKVTEKGKDVELRCDPISGHTALYWYRQSLGQGLEFLIYFQGNSAPDKSGLPSDRFSAERTGGSVSTLTIQRTQQEDSAVYLCASSTTVNYGYTFGSGTRLTVV.